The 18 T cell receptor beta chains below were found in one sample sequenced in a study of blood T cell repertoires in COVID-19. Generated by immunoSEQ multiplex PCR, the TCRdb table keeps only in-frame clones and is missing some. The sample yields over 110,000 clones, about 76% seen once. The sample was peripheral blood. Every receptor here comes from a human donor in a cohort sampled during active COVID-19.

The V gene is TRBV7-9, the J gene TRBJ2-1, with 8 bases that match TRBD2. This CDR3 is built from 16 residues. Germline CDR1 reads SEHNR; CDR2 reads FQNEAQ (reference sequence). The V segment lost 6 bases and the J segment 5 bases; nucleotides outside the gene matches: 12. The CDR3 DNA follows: TGTGCCAGCAGGCCTAGCGGGCTCCGAGATCACAATGAGCAGTTCTTC. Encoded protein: CASRPSGLRDHNEQFF.

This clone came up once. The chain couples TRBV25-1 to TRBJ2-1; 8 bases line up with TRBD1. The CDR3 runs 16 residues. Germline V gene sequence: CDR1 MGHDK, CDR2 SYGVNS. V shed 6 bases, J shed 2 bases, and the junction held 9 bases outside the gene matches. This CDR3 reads CASSPSGTGAYNEQFF. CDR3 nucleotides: TGTGCCAGCAGCCCGTCCGGGACAGGAGCCTACAATGAGCAGTTCTTC.

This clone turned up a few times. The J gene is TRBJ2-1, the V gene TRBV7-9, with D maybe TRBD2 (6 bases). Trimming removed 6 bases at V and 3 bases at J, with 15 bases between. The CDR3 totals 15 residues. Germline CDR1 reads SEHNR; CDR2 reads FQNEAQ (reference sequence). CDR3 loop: CASREGGYIYNEQFF. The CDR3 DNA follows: TGTGCCAGCAGGGAGGGCGGTTACATCTACAATGAGCAGTTCTTC.

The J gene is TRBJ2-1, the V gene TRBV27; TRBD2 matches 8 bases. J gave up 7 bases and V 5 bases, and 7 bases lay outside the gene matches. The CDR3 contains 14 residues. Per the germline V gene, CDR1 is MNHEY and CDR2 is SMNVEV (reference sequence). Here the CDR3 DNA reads TGTGCCAGCAGTCCGACCGGGACTAGAAATGAGCAGTTCTTC. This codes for CASSPTGTRNEQFF.

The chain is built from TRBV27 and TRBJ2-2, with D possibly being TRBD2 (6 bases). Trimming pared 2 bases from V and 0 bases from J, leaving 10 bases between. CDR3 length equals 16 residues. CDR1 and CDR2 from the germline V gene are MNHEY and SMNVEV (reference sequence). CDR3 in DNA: TGTGCCAGCAGTTTAACGGGAGCGACGAACACCGGGGAGCTGTTTTTT. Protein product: CASSLTGATNTGELFF.

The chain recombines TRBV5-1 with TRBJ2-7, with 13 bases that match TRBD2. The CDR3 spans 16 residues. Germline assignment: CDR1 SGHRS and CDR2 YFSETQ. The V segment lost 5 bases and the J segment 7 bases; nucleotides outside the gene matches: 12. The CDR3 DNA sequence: TGCGCCAGCAGGGACCAGGGTGGACTAGCGGGAGTGGAGCAGTACTTC. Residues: CASRDQGGLAGVEQYF.

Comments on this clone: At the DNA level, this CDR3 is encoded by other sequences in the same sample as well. The DNA of the CDR3 is TGTGCCAGCAGTTTAAGAGGAGGTTACGAGCAGTACTTC. Translation gives CASSLRGGYEQYF. This rearrangement joins TRBV12-3 or TRBV12-4 to TRBJ2-7; D is possibly TRBD2 (5 bases). CDR3 size: 13 residues. The ends were cut back, 2 bases at V and 4 bases at J, with 9 bases in the middle.

Here the CDR3 reads CASRPLAGGLYRTDTQYF. The CDR3 bases are TGTGCCAGTAGACCTCTAGCGGGAGGGCTCTATCGCACAGATACGCAGTATTTT. V and J are TRBV19 and TRBJ2-3, with TRBD2 identical over 12 bases. The CDR3 is 18 amino acids. Germline V gene sequence: CDR1 LNHDA, CDR2 SQIVND (reference sequence). V shed 6 bases and J 1 base; nucleotides not matched to a gene: 11.

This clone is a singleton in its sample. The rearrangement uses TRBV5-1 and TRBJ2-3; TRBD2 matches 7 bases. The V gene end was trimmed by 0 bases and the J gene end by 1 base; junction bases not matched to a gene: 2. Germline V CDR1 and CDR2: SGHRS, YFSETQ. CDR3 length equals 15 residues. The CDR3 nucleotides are TGCGCCAGCAGCTTGGCCCTAGCGGGCACAGATACGCAGTATTTT. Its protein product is CASSLALAGTDTQYF.

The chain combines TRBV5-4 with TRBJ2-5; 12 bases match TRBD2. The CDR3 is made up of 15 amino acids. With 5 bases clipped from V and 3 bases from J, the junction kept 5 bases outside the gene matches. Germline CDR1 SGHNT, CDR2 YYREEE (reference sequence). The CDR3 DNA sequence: TGTGCCAGCAGGAGGGCTAGCGGGAGGGAAGAGACCCAGTACTTC. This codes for CASRRASGREETQYF.

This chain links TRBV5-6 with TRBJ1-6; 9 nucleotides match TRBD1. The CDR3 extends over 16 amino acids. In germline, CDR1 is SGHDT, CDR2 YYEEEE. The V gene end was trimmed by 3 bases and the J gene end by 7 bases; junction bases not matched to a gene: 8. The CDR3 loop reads CASSSWTGATNSPLHF. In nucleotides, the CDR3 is TGTGCCAGCAGCTCCTGGACAGGGGCCACCAATTCACCCCTCCACTTT.

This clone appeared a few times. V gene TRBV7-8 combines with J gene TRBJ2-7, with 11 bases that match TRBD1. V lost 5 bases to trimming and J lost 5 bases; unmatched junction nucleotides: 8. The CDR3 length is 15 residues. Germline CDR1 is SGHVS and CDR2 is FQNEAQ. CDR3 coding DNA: TGTGCCAGCAGCACCGTGGGGACAGGGGGTCACGAGCAGTACTTC. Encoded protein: CASSTVGTGGHEQYF. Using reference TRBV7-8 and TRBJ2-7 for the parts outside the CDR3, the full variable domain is GAGVSQSPRYKVAKRGQDVALRCDPISGHVSLFWYQQALGQGPEFLTYFQNEAQLDKSGLPSDRFFAERPEGSVSTLKIQRTQQEDSAVYLCASSTVGTGGHEQYFGPGTRLTVT.

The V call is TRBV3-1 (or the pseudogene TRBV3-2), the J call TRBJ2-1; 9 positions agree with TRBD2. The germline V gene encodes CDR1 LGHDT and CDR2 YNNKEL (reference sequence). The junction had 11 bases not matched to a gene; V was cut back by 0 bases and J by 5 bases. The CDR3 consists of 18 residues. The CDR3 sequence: CASSQDHNLAGLDNEQFF. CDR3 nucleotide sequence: TGTGCCAGCAGCCAAGACCATAACCTAGCGGGATTGGACAATGAGCAGTTCTTC.

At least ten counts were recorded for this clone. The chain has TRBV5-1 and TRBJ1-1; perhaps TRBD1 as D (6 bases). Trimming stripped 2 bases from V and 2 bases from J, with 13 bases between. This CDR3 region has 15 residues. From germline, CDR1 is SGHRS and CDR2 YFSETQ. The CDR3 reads CASSFLLGGNTEAFF. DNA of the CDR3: TGCGCCAGCAGCTTTTTATTAGGGGGAAACACTGAAGCTTTCTTT.

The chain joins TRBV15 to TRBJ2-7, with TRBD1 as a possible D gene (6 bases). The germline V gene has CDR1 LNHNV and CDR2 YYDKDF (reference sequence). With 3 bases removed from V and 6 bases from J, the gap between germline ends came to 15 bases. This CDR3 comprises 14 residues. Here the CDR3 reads CATSRTPGVGEQYF. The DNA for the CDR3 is TGTGCCACCAGCAGGACCCCAGGGGTAGGCGAGCAGTACTTC. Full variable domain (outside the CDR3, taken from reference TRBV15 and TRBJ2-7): DAMVIQNPRYQVTQFGKPVTLSCSQTLNHNVMYWYQQKSSQAPKLLFHYYDKDFNNEADTPDNFQSRRPNTSFCFLDIRSPGLGDTAMYLCATSRTPGVGEQYFGPGTRLTVT.

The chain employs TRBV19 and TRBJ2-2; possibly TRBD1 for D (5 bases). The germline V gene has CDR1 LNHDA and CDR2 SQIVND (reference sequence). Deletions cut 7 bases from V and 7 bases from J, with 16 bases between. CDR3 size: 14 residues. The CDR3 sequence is CASTPDSFYGELFF. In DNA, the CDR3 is TGTGCCAGTACCCCCGACAGTTTTTACGGGGAGCTGTTTTTT.

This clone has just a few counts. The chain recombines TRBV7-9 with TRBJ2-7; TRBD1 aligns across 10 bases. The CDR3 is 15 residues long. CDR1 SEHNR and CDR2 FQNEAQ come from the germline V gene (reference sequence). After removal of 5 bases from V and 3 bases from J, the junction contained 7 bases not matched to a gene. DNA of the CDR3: TGTGCCAGCAGCGCGGGGACAGGGGAGCGCTACGAGCAGTACTTC. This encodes CASSAGTGERYEQYF.

The CDR3 is CASRPGDHSYEQYF. CDR3 bases: TGCGCCAGCAGGCCAGGGGACCACTCCTACGAGCAGTACTTC. V is TRBV10-2 and J is TRBJ2-7; D is possibly TRBD1 (6 bases). V lost 6 bases to trimming and J lost 0 bases, with 12 bases between them. Germline CDR1 reads WSHSY; CDR2 reads SAAADI. The CDR3 consists of 14 residues.